Listed here are 32 T cell receptor beta chains from one sample, sequenced in a study of T-cell memory formation after mild COVID-19. TCRdb recomputed calls from the 5' RACE reads with MiXCR, one row per CDR3 protein. The table shows 350,000 or so distinct CDR3 sequences, with 10% to 15% occurring only once. Input material: PBMCs or a T cell subset sorted from them (not recorded which). The origin of the receptors is a man between 18 and 35 years old who had mild COVID-19 (a few samples of this study predate the infection). Cell type and time point are not known.

This clonotype has more than one count but fewer than ten. The chain recombines TRBV5-6 with TRBJ2-1, with 8 bases that match TRBD1. V dropped 7 bases and J dropped 11; count of bases not matched to a gene: 17. CDR3 size: 15 residues. Germline assignment: CDR1 SGHDT and CDR2 YYEEEE. DNA for the CDR3: TGTGCCAGCTTTACCCGCGGACAGGGACCCCCTAAGCAGTTCTTC. It codes for CASFTRGQGPPKQFF.

The chain combines TRBV7-2 with TRBJ1-2; no definite D call. Trimming stripped 1 base from V and 11 bases from J, with 11 bases between. The CDR3 is 12 residues long. The V gene's germline CDR1 is SGHTA and CDR2 FQGNSA. CDR3: CASSLEGWGYTF. CDR3 DNA: TGTGCCAGCAGCTTAGAAGGGTGGGGTTACACCTTC.

V is TRBV7-9 and J is TRBJ2-5, with 8 bases identical to TRBD1. The CDR3 is 16 residues long. Germline CDR1 SEHNR, CDR2 FQNEAQ (reference sequence). Trimming removed 6 bases from V and 1 base from J; junction bases left unmatched: 10. CDR3 coding DNA: TGTGCCAGCAGTCGGACCCCGCAGGGGGCCCAAGAGACCCAGTACTTC. Its translation is CASSRTPQGAQETQYF.

The V gene is TRBV11-2, the J gene TRBJ2-7; unclear D gene. Looked up from germline, CDR1 is SGHAT and CDR2 is FQNNGV. The CDR3 is 14 amino acids. Trimming pared 5 bases from V and 2 bases from J, leaving 13 bases between. The CDR3 region is CASSALVNAYEQYV. Here the CDR3 DNA reads TGTGCCAGCAGCGCACTGGTTAACGCCTACGAGCAGTACGTC.

In this sample, this clonotype turned up many times. The chain has TRBV12-3 or TRBV12-4 and TRBJ2-5; 12 positions agree with TRBD2. There are 15 residues in the CDR3. The V gene end was trimmed by 4 bases and the J gene end by 2 bases; junction bases not matched to a gene: 2. The CDR3 loop is CASSSTSGGQETQYF. CDR3 sequence (DNA): TGTGCCAGCAGTTCGACTAGCGGGGGACAAGAGACCCAGTACTTC.

This clonotype was observed a few times. V is TRBV29-1 and J is TRBJ2-1; possible D gene TRBD2, 5 bases. The germline V gene has CDR1 SQVTM and CDR2 ANQGSEA. This CDR3 is built from 12 residues. The V end lost 6 bases, the J end lost 4 bases, and 10 bases lay between the germline ends. CDR3 protein: CSVTDSYNEQFF. The CDR3 DNA is TGCAGCGTCACGGACTCTTACAATGAGCAGTTCTTC.

The chain uses TRBV5-1 and TRBJ2-2, with TRBD2 identical over 8 bases. Germline V gene lookup returns CDR1 SGHRS and CDR2 YFSETQ. The V gene end was trimmed by 4 bases and the J gene end by 5 bases; junction bases not matched to a gene: 10. This CDR3 contains 16 residues. CDR3 sequence (DNA): TGCGCCAGCAGCCCCTTCGGGGGGGCGGGTACCGGGGAGCTGTTTTTT. It translates to CASSPFGGAGTGELFF.

This clonotype was recorded many times. The V call is TRBV9, the J call TRBJ1-3; TRBD1 matches at 7 bases. This CDR3 is 18 amino acids long. Germline assignment: CDR1 SGDLS and CDR2 YYNGEE. J was trimmed by 2 bases and V by 3 bases; bases with no gene match: 14. The CDR3 spells CASSDVGQRRATGNTIYF. CDR3 coding DNA: TGTGCCAGCAGCGACGTGGGACAGCGCAGAGCGACTGGAAACACCATATATTTT.

The chain uses TRBV7-9 and TRBJ1-3, with a weak D call TRBD1 (6 bases). Trimming stripped 5 bases from V and 0 bases from J, with 17 bases between. The CDR3 is 17 amino acids. The germline gives CDR1 SEHNR, CDR2 FQNEAQ (reference sequence). For the CDR3, the DNA is TGTGCCAGCAGCATCCGTCCAGGGGCCTTCTCTGGAAACACCATATATTTT. The encoded protein is CASSIRPGAFSGNTIYF.

This clonotype came up a few times. The J gene is TRBJ2-5, the V gene TRBV5-1, with 7 bases identical to TRBD1. Germline V CDR1 and CDR2: SGHRS, YFSETQ. The CDR3 totals 14 residues. Trimming cost V 4 bases and J 5 bases; bases outside gene matches: 8. CDR3 region: CASSQQTGEETQYF. Written as DNA, the CDR3 is TGCGCCAGCAGCCAACAAACAGGGGAGGAGACCCAGTACTTC.

This rearrangement joins TRBV3-1 to TRBJ2-1; weak D call: TRBD1 (6 bases). This CDR3 is built from 13 residues. Trimming cost V 5 bases and J 9 bases, with 14 bases left between them. Germline V lookup: CDR1 LGHDT, CDR2 YNNKEL (reference sequence). The CDR3 region has the DNA TGTGCCAGCAGCACTACAGGGTTGGGTGAGCAGTTCTTC. Protein sequence: CASSTTGLGEQFF.

This clonotype has more than one count but fewer than ten. The CDR3 protein is CASSSAGGWDTQYF. The CDR3 nucleotides are TGTGCCAGCAGCTCAGCCGGGGGGTGGGATACGCAGTATTTT. J is TRBJ2-3 and V is TRBV5-5; 7 bases line up with TRBD2. Germline CDR1 reads SGHKS; CDR2 reads YYEKEE (reference sequence). V shed 3 bases, J shed 6 bases, and the junction held 7 bases outside the gene matches. CDR3 length: 14 residues.

The chain is built from TRBV7-9 and TRBJ2-7; D might be TRBD1 (6 bases). There are 13 residues in the CDR3. V was trimmed by 5 bases and J by 6 bases, leaving 14 bases between them. Germline V gene data show CDR1 as SEHNR and CDR2 as FQNEAQ (reference sequence). The CDR3 spells CASSQDSSREQYF. In nucleotides, the CDR3 is TGTGCCAGCAGCCAGGACAGTTCACGCGAGCAGTACTTC.

The chain uses TRBV3-1 and TRBJ2-7, with 9 bases that match TRBD1. The CDR3 length is 15 residues. The junction had 4 bases not matched to a gene; V was cut back by 1 base and J by 3 bases. Germline V gives CDR1 LGHDT, CDR2 YNNKEL (reference sequence). This CDR3 is CASSQGRDRVYEQYF. In DNA, the CDR3 is TGTGCCAGCAGCCAAGGCCGGGACAGGGTCTACGAGCAGTACTTC.

This clonotype has just a few counts. The chain couples TRBV5-4 to TRBJ2-1; the D gene is possibly TRBD1 (6 bases). Germline lookup yields CDR1 SGHNT and CDR2 YYREEE (reference sequence). This CDR3 region has 14 residues. Trimming left V 1 base short and J 9 bases short, with 14 bases between. CDR3 in amino acids: CASSLWGRMSEQFF. The CDR3 DNA reads as TGTGCCAGCAGCTTGTGGGGGCGTATGAGTGAGCAGTTCTTC.

V usage is TRBV12-3 or TRBV12-4 and J usage is TRBJ1-5; D unclear. CDR3 length: 12 amino acids. V dropped 3 bases and J dropped 6 bases, with 6 bases sitting between them. CDR3 residues: CASSLYGQPQHF. The CDR3 DNA reads TGTGCCAGCAGTTTGTACGGTCAGCCCCAGCATTTT.

The chain uses TRBV9 and TRBJ2-1; the D is unclear. Germline-derived CDR1 and CDR2 are SGDLS and YYNGEE. Trimming shortened V by 0 bases and J by 8 bases, and 9 bases separated the two germline ends. The CDR3 is 13 residues long. The CDR3 here is CASSVALRDEQFF. CDR3 in DNA: TGTGCCAGCAGCGTAGCCCTCCGGGATGAGCAGTTCTTC.

The chain joins TRBV7-9 to TRBJ2-5; a possible D gene is TRBD2 (6 bases). Deletions cut 4 bases from V and 0 bases from J, with 18 bases between. Germline values: CDR1 SEHNR, CDR2 FQNEAQ (reference sequence). This CDR3 has 17 amino acids. The CDR3 sequence is CASSSTRGTANQETQYF. The CDR3 DNA reads as TGTGCCAGCAGCTCTACTAGAGGGACTGCAAACCAAGAGACCCAGTACTTC.

The CDR3 protein is CSAETTGDMNTEAFF. CDR3 coding DNA: TGCAGTGCTGAAACGACAGGAGATATGAACACTGAAGCTTTCTTT. J is TRBJ1-1 and V is TRBV20-1; TRBD1 is a possible D gene (6 bases). Germline V gene sequence: CDR1 DFQATT, CDR2 SNEGSKA (reference sequence). This CDR3 is built from 15 residues. Trimming removed 5 bases at V and 0 bases at J, with 16 bases between.

This clonotype was seen a few times. J is TRBJ1-2 and V is TRBV5-1; maybe TRBD1 (5 bases). CDR1 and CDR2 (germline): SGHRS, YFSETQ. Trimming pared 4 bases from V and 8 bases from J, leaving 15 bases between. This CDR3 region has 13 residues. The CDR3 nucleotides read TGCGCCAGCAGCCTCGGGACGTTAGAAGGCTACACCTTC. Translation gives CASSLGTLEGYTF.

This clonotype was counted at least ten times. The genes are TRBV11-2 and TRBJ2-1; TRBD2 matches at 15 bases. The CDR3 runs to 16 residues. The V gene's germline CDR1 is SGHAT and CDR2 FQNNGV. V was pared by 4 bases and J by 6 bases, with 4 bases of the junction left unmatched. CDR3 sequence (DNA): TGTGCCAGCAGCTGGACTAGCGGGGGGGCAATCAATGAGCAGTTCTTC. It codes for CASSWTSGGAINEQFF.

This clonotype was seen a few times. J is TRBJ1-1 and V is TRBV20-1; a possible D gene is TRBD1 (5 bases). The CDR3 covers 11 residues. V was clipped by 3 bases and J by 11 bases, with 13 bases between them. The germline gives CDR1 DFQATT, CDR2 SNEGSKA (reference sequence). DNA of the CDR3: TGCAGTGCTAGGGTTCGAGGGACGGCTTTCTTT. Translated: CSARVRGTAFF.

The table lists this clonotype with a few counts. The chain uses TRBV4-2 and TRBJ1-2; D is undetermined. V was shortened by 1 base and J by 3 bases, with 12 bases between the two germline ends. Germline V CDR1 and CDR2: LGHNA, YNFKEQ. This CDR3 is 15 amino acids long. The CDR3 protein is CASSQAGLPYYGYTF. Here the CDR3 DNA reads TGTGCCAGCAGCCAAGCCGGCCTCCCATACTATGGCTACACCTTC.

The genes are TRBV2 and TRBJ2-3, with D tentatively TRBD2 (5 bases). The V gene lost 1 base and the J gene lost 2 bases, with 7 bases spanning the gap. From germline, CDR1 is SNHLY and CDR2 FYNNEI. The CDR3 spans 14 residues. The CDR3 DNA reads as TGTGCCAGCAGTGAAGGAGCGGACACAGATACGCAGTATTTT. It translates to CASSEGADTDTQYF. The full variable domain, rest sourced from reference TRBV2 and TRBJ2-3, is EPEVTQTPSHQVTQMGQEVILRCVPISNHLYFYWYRQILGQKVEFLVSFYNNEISEKSEIFDDQFSVERPDGSNFTLKIRSTKLEDSAMYFCASSEGADTDTQYFGPGTRLTVL.

This clonotype was counted at least ten times. The V call is TRBV7-2, the J call TRBJ2-3; no definite D call. CDR3 length: 11 amino acids. Germline V gene data show CDR1 as SGHTA and CDR2 as FQGNSA. The V end lost 6 bases, the J end lost 6 bases, and 7 bases lay between the germline ends. CDR3 sequence: CASRIGDTQYF. The DNA of the CDR3 is TGTGCCAGCAGAATCGGGGATACGCAGTATTTT. The whole variable domain, filled in from reference TRBV7-2 and TRBJ2-3, reads GAGVSQSPSNKVTEKGKDVELRCDPISGHTALYWYRQSLGQGLEFLIYFQGNSAPDKSGLPSDRFSAERTGGSVSTLTIQRTQQEDSAVYLCASRIGDTQYFGPGTRLTVL.

The chain employs TRBV7-6 and TRBJ2-7; D is unresolved. Germline lookup yields CDR1 SGHVS and CDR2 FNYEAQ. The V end was cut by 1 base, the J end by 5 bases, with 18 bases between. The CDR3 sequence is 16 residues long. In DNA form, the CDR3 reads TGTGCCAGCAGCTTAGGTCTAACTACCCCTCGGCACGAGCAGTACGTC. This sequence encodes CASSLGLTTPRHEQYV.

This chain connects TRBV5-1 to TRBJ2-4; TRBD1 aligns across 9 bases. The CDR3 contains 15 residues. The germline V gene has CDR1 SGHRS and CDR2 YFSETQ. Trimming removed 0 bases from V and 7 bases from J; junction bases left unmatched: 5. CDR3: CASSLDGTGMNIQYF. CDR3 in DNA: TGCGCCAGCAGCTTGGATGGGACAGGGATGAACATTCAGTACTTC.

This clonotype turned up a few times. The rearrangement links TRBV7-9 to TRBJ2-6, with D uncertain. Germline-derived CDR1 and CDR2 are SEHNR and FQNEAQ (reference sequence). Trimming removed 5 bases from V and 4 bases from J, with 21 bases in between. This CDR3 comprises 18 residues. The CDR3 loop reads CASSPRVEKSSGANVLTF. CDR3 coding DNA: TGTGCCAGCAGCCCCCGGGTAGAAAAGAGCTCCGGGGCCAACGTCCTGACTTTC.

This clonotype has just a few counts. The V gene is TRBV29-1, the J gene TRBJ1-1, with 8 bases lining up with TRBD1. Germline lookup yields CDR1 SQVTM and CDR2 ANQGSEA. The CDR3 extends over 16 amino acids. Trimming took 2 bases from V and 1 from J; bases not matched to a gene: 9. The CDR3 coding sequence is TGCAGCGTTGAATCGGACAGGGCCGTTTGGAACACTGAAGCTTTCTTT. Protein: CSVESDRAVWNTEAFF.

This clonotype was counted many times. V is TRBV5-6 and J is TRBJ2-5; D tentatively fits TRBD1 or TRBD2 (5 bases each). Germline CDR1 and CDR2: SGHDT and YYEEEE. CDR3 length equals 13 residues. The V end lost 5 bases, the J end lost 9 bases, and 17 bases lay between the germline ends. CDR3 region: CASSWDGTRAQYF. The CDR3 DNA reads as TGTGCCAGCAGTTGGGACGGCACGAGGGCCCAGTACTTC.

J is TRBJ2-7 and V is TRBV4-1; no firm D call. This CDR3 is built from 14 residues. V lost 1 base and J lost 4, with 11 bases in between. The germline CDR1 and CDR2 sequences are MGHRA and YSYEKL. The CDR3 DNA reads TGCGCCAGCAGCCAAGTGGCCCGAGAGTACGAGCAGTACTTC. Its translation: CASSQVAREYEQYF.

This clonotype showed up many times. The chain is built from TRBV30 and TRBJ2-3, with 9 bases aligning to TRBD1. With V trimmed by 4 bases and J by 4 bases, 9 bases remained unmatched. Per germline, CDR1 GTSNPN and CDR2 SVGIG (reference sequence). CDR3 length: 15 residues. CDR3 in amino acids: CAWTRDRVTPDTQYF. The DNA of the CDR3 is TGTGCCTGGACCCGGGACAGGGTGACTCCAGATACGCAGTATTTT.